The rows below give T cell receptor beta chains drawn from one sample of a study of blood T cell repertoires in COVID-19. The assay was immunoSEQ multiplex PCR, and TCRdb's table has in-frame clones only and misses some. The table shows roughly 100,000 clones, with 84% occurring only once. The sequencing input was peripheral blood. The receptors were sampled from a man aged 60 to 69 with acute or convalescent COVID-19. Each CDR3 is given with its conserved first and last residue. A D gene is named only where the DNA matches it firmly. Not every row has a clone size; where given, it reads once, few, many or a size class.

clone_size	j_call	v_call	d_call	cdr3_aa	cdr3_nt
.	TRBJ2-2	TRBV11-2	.	CASKRWGRTGTGELFF	TGTGCCAGCAAAAGATGGGGGAGGACGGGCACCGGGGAGCTGTTTTTT
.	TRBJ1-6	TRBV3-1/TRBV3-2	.	CASSQEYPVNSPLHF	TGTGCCAGCAGCCAAGAGTATCCCGTTAATTCACCCCTCCACTTT
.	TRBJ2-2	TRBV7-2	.	CASSLGVEAGELFF	TGTGCCAGCAGCTTAGGGGTCGAGGCCGGGGAGCTGTTTTTT
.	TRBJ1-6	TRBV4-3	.	CASSQAALGGGDSPLHF	TGCGCCAGCAGCCAAGCGGCCCTGGGGGGGGGTGATTCACCCCTCCACTTT
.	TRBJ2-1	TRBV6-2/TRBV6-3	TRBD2	CASSLLSGGSYNEQFF	TGTGCCAGCAGTCTACTTAGCGGGGGCTCCTACAATGAGCAGTTCTTC
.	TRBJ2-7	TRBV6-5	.	CASRATGSEQYF	TGTGCCAGCAGAGCCACAGGGTCCGAGCAGTACTTC
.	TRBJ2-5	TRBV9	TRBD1	CASSPRTGRQETQYF	TGTGCCAGCAGCCCCCGGACAGGACGACAAGAGACCCAGTACTTC
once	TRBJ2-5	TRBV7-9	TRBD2	CASSLGQTSGSTETQYF	TGTGCCAGCAGCTTAGGCCAGACTAGCGGGAGTACTGAGACCCAGTACTTC
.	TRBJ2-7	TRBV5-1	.	CASRPSGSSYEQYF	TGCGCCAGCAGACCGAGCGGGTCCTCCTACGAGCAGTACTTC
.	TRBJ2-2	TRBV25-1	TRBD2	CASSRTRGSTGELFF	TGTGCCAGCAGTAGGACTAGAGGTAGCACCGGGGAGCTGTTTTTT
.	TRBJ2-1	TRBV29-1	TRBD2	CSVEGLAGDLEQFF	TGCAGCGTTGAAGGACTAGCGGGAGACCTTGAGCAGTTCTTC
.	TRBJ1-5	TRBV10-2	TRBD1	CASSQDRSNQPQHF	TGCGCCAGCAGCCAGGACAGGTCCAATCAGCCCCAGCATTTT
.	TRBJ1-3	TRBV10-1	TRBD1	CASTRQGAGGNTIYF	TGCGCCAGCACCAGACAGGGGGCGGGTGGAAACACCATATATTTT
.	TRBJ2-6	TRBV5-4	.	CASSPRTDPLGANVLTF	TGTGCCAGCAGCCCCCGGACTGACCCGCTCGGGGCCAACGTCCTGACTTTC
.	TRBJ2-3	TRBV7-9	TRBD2	CASSWGIAGVTDTQYF	TGTGCCAGCAGCTGGGGCATAGCGGGAGTAACAGATACGCAGTATTTT
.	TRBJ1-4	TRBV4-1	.	CASSQDARGEKLFF	TGCGCCAGCAGCCAAGACGCCAGGGGTGAAAAACTGTTTTTT
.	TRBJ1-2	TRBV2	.	CASSEAWGQDYGYTF	TGTGCCAGCAGTGAAGCCTGGGGGCAGGACTATGGCTACACCTTC
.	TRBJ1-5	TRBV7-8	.	CASSLASPTGNQPQHF	TGTGCCAGCAGCTTAGCGTCCCCAACGGGCAATCAGCCCCAGCATTTT
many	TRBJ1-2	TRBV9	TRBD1	CASSPTGTGFYGYTF	TGTGCCAGCAGCCCCACAGGGACAGGATTCTATGGCTACACCTTC
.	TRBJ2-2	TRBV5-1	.	CASSLAGFGELFF	TGCGCCAGCAGCTTGGCGGGTTTCGGGGAGCTGTTTTTT
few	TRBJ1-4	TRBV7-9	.	CASSLAYKVPLPGELFF	TGTGCCAGCAGCTTAGCCTACAAGGTCCCCTTGCCCGGGGAACTGTTTTTT
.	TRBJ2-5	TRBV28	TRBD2	CASSSSGSGETQYF	TGTGCCAGCAGTTCTAGCGGGAGTGGCGAGACCCAGTACTTC
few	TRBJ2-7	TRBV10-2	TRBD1	CASSEFGGTGGLNEQYF	TGCGCCAGCAGTGAGTTCGGGGGGACAGGGGGCCTGAACGAGCAGTACTTC
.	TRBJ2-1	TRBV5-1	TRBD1	CASSPTGGRHNEQFF	TGCGCCAGCAGCCCGACAGGGGGACGACACAATGAGCAGTTCTTC
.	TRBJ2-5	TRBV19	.	CASGLPETQYF	TGTGCCAGCGGTTTACCCGAGACCCAGTACTTC
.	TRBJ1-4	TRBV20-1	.	CSASLRRGGEKLFF	TGCAGTGCTAGTCTTAGGAGGGGAGGAGAAAAACTGTTTTTT
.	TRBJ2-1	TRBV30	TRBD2	CAWSTPKGLAGIYNEQFF	TGTGCCTGGAGTACCCCTAAGGGACTAGCGGGGATTTACAATGAGCAGTTCTTC
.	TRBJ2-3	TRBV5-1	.	CASSFGRTDTQYF	TGCGCCAGCAGCTTTGGGAGAACAGATACGCAGTATTTT
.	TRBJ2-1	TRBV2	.	CASERGGSYNEQFF	TGTGCCAGCGAGAGGGGGGGCTCCTACAATGAGCAGTTCTTC
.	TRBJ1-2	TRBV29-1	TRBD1	CSATMDRAYGYTF	TGCAGCGCTACCATGGACAGGGCATATGGCTACACCTTC
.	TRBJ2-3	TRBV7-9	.	CASSLGRDTQYF	TGTGCCAGCAGCTTGGGCAGGGATACGCAGTATTTT
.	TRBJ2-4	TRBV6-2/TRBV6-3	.	CASSYAGSSIQYF	TGTGCCAGCAGTTACGCGGGGTCAAGCATTCAGTACTTC
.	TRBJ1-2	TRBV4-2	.	CASSRGERGYGYTF	TGTGCCAGCAGCCGCGGGGAGAGGGGCTATGGCTACACCTTC
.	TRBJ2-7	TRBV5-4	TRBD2	CASSLSGTYEQYF	TGTGCCAGCAGCCTTAGCGGGACTTACGAGCAGTACTTC
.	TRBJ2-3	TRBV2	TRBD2	CASIWLAGGGTDTQYF	TGTGCCAGCATCTGGCTCGCGGGAGGGGGTACAGATACGCAGTATTTT
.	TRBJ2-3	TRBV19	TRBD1	CASSRRTGEMDTQYF	TGTGCCAGTAGTAGAAGGACAGGGGAAATGGATACGCAGTATTTT
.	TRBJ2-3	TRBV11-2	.	CASSLWAANTDTQYF	TGTGCCAGCAGCTTATGGGCAGCAAACACAGATACGCAGTATTTT
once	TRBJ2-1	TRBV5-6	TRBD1	CASSPRTGERYEQFF	TGTGCCAGCAGCCCTAGGACAGGGGAACGATATGAGCAGTTCTTC
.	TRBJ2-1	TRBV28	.	CASRSEYNEQFF	TGTGCCAGCAGGTCAGAATACAATGAGCAGTTCTTC
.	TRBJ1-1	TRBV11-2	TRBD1	CASSFGQGSEAFF	TGTGCCAGCAGCTTCGGACAGGGTAGTGAAGCTTTCTTT
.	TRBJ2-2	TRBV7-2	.	CASSLRGIDTGELFF	TGTGCCAGCAGCTTGAGGGGGATCGACACCGGGGAGCTGTTTTTT
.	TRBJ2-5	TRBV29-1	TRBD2	CSVEGAGGPQETQYF	TGCAGCGTTGAAGGTGCGGGAGGGCCCCAAGAGACCCAGTACTTC
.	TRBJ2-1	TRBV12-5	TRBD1	CASGPGQGDAFF	TGTGCTAGTGGTCCGGGACAGGGGGACGCGTTCTTC
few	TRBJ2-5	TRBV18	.	CASSPEVTQYF	TGTGCCAGCTCACCTGAGGTGACCCAGTACTTC
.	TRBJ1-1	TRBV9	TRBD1	CASSGSAIGQGRGTEAFF	TGTGCCAGCAGCGGGAGCGCCATTGGACAGGGAAGGGGCACTGAAGCTTTCTTT
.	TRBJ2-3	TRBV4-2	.	CASSQDDRGLTDTQYF	TGTGCCAGCAGCCAAGATGATCGGGGATTGACAGATACGCAGTATTTT
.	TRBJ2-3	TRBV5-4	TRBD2	CASSRVSGTGTDTQYF	TGTGCCAGCAGCAGAGTCAGCGGGACGGGCACAGATACGCAGTATTTT
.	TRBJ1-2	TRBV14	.	CASSQGPYGYTF	TGTGCCAGCAGCCAGGGCCCCTATGGCTACACCTTC
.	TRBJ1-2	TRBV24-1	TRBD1	CATSDPGQGAEGYTF	TGTGCCACCAGTGATCCGGGACAGGGGGCGGAAGGCTACACCTTC